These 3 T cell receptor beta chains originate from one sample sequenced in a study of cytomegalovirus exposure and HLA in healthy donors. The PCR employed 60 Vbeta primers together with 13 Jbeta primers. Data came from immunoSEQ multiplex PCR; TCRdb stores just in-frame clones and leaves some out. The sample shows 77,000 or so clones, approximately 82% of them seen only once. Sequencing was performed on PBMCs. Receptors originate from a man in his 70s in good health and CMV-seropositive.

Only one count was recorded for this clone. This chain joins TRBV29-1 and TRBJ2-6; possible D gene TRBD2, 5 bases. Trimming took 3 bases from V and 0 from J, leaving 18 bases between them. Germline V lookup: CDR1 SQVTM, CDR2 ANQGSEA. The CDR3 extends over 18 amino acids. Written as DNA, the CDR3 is TGCAGCGTTGACGGAGGAGTGGGAGTTTCCTCTGGGGCCAACGTCCTGACTTTC. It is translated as CSVDGGVGVSSGANVLTF.

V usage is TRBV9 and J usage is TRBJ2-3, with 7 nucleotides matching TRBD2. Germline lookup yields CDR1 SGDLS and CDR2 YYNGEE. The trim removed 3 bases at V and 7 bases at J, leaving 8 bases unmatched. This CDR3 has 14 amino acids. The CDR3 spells CASSEGGSSNTQYF. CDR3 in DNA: TGTGCCAGCAGCGAGGGCGGGAGTTCAAATACGCAGTATTTT.

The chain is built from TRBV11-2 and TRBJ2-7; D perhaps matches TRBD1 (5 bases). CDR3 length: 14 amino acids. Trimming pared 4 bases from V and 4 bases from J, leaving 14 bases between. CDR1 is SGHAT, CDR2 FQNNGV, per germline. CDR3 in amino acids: CASSYYSGIYEQYF. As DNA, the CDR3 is TGTGCCAGCAGCTATTACTCAGGGATTTACGAGCAGTACTTC.